This T cell receptor beta chain was found in a study of a mutant IDH1 vaccine in newly diagnosed glioma. The overall study: Vaccination began 4-6 weeks post radiotherapy alone, or with temozolomide cycles. V12 corresponded to week 35 and V13 to week 47.

V dropped 6 bases and J dropped 7 bases, with 21 bases sitting between them. The germline CDR1 and CDR2 sequences are SGHTA and FQGNSA. This CDR3 region has 16 residues. Time point meaning: week 47, end of study. Topical imiquimod was applied with each vaccine dose, which held 300 ug of mutant IDH1 20-mer peptide. Notes on this clone: Its antigen remains unknown.

Clones were read by immunoSEQ multiplex PCR, and TCRdb kept only the in-frame ones, dropping some. In the table there are almost 95,000 clones, around 92% of which are singletons. The material was PBMCs, obtained from a glioma patient whose treatment included an IDH1 peptide vaccine. This sequence joins TRBV7-2 and TRBJ2-2; either TRBD1 or TRBD2 may fit D (7 bases each). This receptor was taken from a woman in her forties or fifties with glioma. The CDR3 loop is CASSSTGLSGGGELFF. The CDR3 nucleotides read TGTGCCAGCAGTTCGACAGGGCTCTCGGGGGGCGGGGAGCTGTTTTTT.